One sample yielded the 28 T cell receptor beta chains listed below, sequenced in a study of response to subunit inactivated influenza vaccine. TCRdb itself ran the RT-PCR reads through MiXCR, one entry per CDR3 protein. The table records 500,000 or so distinct CDR3 sequences, 16% of them present only once. Sequencing was performed on CD4+ T cells sorted from PBMCs, taken around 2 years after vaccination. Receptor source: a man aged 50-75 years who received an inactivated influenza vaccine.

The chain employs TRBV18 and TRBJ2-3, with unresolved D. Germline CDR1 is KGHSH and CDR2 is LQKENI. V was clipped by 0 bases and J by 5 bases, with 6 bases between them. The CDR3 consists of 13 residues. CDR3 nucleotide sequence: TGTGCCAGCTCACCACCCGTGGGAGATACGCAGTATTTT. The encoded protein is CASSPPVGDTQYF.

This sequence joins TRBV12-3 or TRBV12-4 and TRBJ2-1, with a tentative D call TRBD2 (5 bases). The V end was cut by 4 bases, the J end by 12 bases, with 10 bases between. There are 11 residues in the CDR3. For the CDR3, the DNA is TGTGCCAGCAGTTCACTAGAAGGGCAGTTCTTC. Its translation: CASSSLEGQFF.

This chain connects TRBV11-2 to TRBJ2-3; no reliable D call. CDR1 is SGHAT, CDR2 FQNNGV, per germline. V lost 6 bases and J 0 bases, leaving 16 bases between the germline ends. The CDR3 length is 16 residues. CDR3 in amino acids: CASSTHPRPSTDTQYF. The CDR3 nucleotides are TGTGCCAGCAGTACCCACCCTCGACCGAGCACAGATACGCAGTATTTT.

A few counts support this clonotype. The chain recombines TRBV21-1 with TRBJ2-1; no DNA check was done on the table's D call, TRBD1. TRBV21-1 represents a pseudogene. The CDR3 covers 12 residues. CDR3 nucleotide sequence: TGTGCCAGCAGCGTCCCCGGACAGGAGCAGTTCTTC. Protein product: CASSVPGQEQFF.

This clonotype was found a few times. The chain links TRBV9 to TRBJ2-1; 10 nucleotides agree with TRBD2. V trimming: 4 bases; J trimming: 8 bases; junction bases outside the gene matches: 18. The CDR3 has 18 residues. CDR1 and CDR2 (germline): SGDLS, YYNGEE. As DNA, the CDR3 is TGTGCCAGCAGCCCGAGAGGACGGACTAGCGGTCTTGTAGATGAGCAGTTCTTC. This gives the protein CASSPRGRTSGLVDEQFF. The full variable domain, with the rest looked up from reference TRBV9 and TRBJ2-1, is DSGVTQTPKHLITATGQRVTLRCSPRSGDLSVYWYQQSLDQGLQFLIQYYNGEERAKGNILERFSAQQFPDLHSELNLSSLELGDSALYFCASSPRGRTSGLVDEQFFGPGTRLTVL.

The table lists this clonotype with a few counts. The chain links TRBV6-2 or TRBV6-3 to TRBJ2-7; possible D gene TRBD1, 5 bases. The CDR3 is 12 amino acids. The V end was cut by 7 bases, the J end by 8 bases, with 15 bases between. The germline gives CDR1 MNHEY, CDR2 SVGEGT. CDR3 loop: CASTPGMFQQYF. The CDR3 bases are TGTGCCAGCACCCCAGGGATGTTCCAGCAGTACTTC.

This clonotype showed up just a few times. The rearrangement uses TRBV6-2 or TRBV6-3 and TRBJ2-1, with D perhaps TRBD1 or TRBD2 (5 bases each). The CDR3 has 15 residues. Per germline, CDR1 MNHEY and CDR2 SVGEGT. Trimming took 7 bases from V and 1 from J, leaving 14 bases between them. The CDR3 region has the DNA TGTGCCAGCATCCCAGGGCGGAGGTCCTACAATGAGCAGTTCTTC. Amino acid sequence: CASIPGRRSYNEQFF.

The genes are TRBV15 and TRBJ2-7; a weak D match, TRBD1 (5 bases). The CDR3 contains 13 residues. V shed 3 bases and J shed 0 bases, with 6 bases lying between them. Per germline, CDR1 LNHNV and CDR2 YYDKDF (reference sequence). The CDR3 DNA reads as TGTGCCACCAGCAGGGACACCTCCTACGAGCAGTACTTC. This translates into CATSRDTSYEQYF.

Only a few counts were recorded for this clonotype. This rearrangement joins TRBV20-1 to TRBJ2-2; 7 bases are shared with TRBD2. Losses at the gene ends were 5 bases for V and 7 bases for J; bases not matched to a gene: 16. The CDR3 extends over 16 amino acids. Germline V gene sequence: CDR1 DFQATT, CDR2 SNEGSKA (reference sequence). CDR3: CSAGIPWEGPGGELFF. CDR3 DNA sequence: TGCAGTGCTGGGATCCCGTGGGAGGGCCCGGGCGGGGAGCTGTTTTTT.

This clonotype was detected only a few times. This chain connects TRBV3-1 to TRBJ1-1; no reliable D call. CDR1 LGHDT and CDR2 YNNKEL come from the germline V gene (reference sequence). The CDR3 runs 18 residues. V shed 1 base and J shed 2 bases, with 20 bases lying between them. DNA of the CDR3: TGTGCCAGCAGCCAAGGCTTCGGAGTAGGGCGGACCAACACTGAAGCTTTCTTT. This gives the protein CASSQGFGVGRTNTEAFF.

This clonotype has just one count. V usage is TRBV18 and J usage is TRBJ1-2, with D unclear. From germline, CDR1 is KGHSH and CDR2 LQKENI. The CDR3 is 15 residues long. The V gene lost 6 bases and the J gene lost 0 bases, with 14 bases spanning the gap. The CDR3 region is CASSATGIANYGYTF. CDR3 DNA: TGTGCCAGCTCCGCCACGGGGATAGCTAACTATGGCTACACCTTC.

The V gene is TRBV20-1, the J gene TRBJ1-3; TRBD1 aligns across 8 bases. This CDR3 region has 11 residues. From germline, CDR1 is DFQATT and CDR2 SNEGSKA (reference sequence). V gave up 7 bases and J gave up 7 bases; unmatched junction bases: 3. The chain's CDR3 is CSVGQGNTIYF. The CDR3 DNA is TGCAGTGTTGGACAGGGCAACACCATATATTTT.

The table lists this clonotype with a few counts. Compared with germline, one end of the junction differs, possibly owing to a read error. The CDR3 bases are TGCGCCAGCAGCAAAGACACGGTTGGGACTGAAGCCTTCTTT. This encodes CASSKDTVGTEAFF. This sequence joins TRBV5-1 and TRBJ1-1, with D tentatively TRBD1 (5 bases). The CDR3 covers 14 residues. Germline loops: CDR1 SGHRS, CDR2 YFSETQ. The full variable domain, completed using reference TRBV5-1 and TRBJ1-1, is KAGVTQTPRYLIKTRGQQVTLSCSPISGHRSVSWYQQTPGQGLQFLFEYFSETQRNKGNFPGRFSGRQFSNSRSEMNVSTLELGDSALYLCASSKDTVGTEAFFGQGTRLTVV.

A few counts support this clonotype. The chain employs TRBV5-1 and TRBJ2-7; 10 bases match TRBD1. CDR3 size: 13 residues. V dropped 7 bases and J dropped 6; count of bases not matched to a gene: 7. In germline, CDR1 is SGHRS, CDR2 YFSETQ. The CDR3 sequence: CASRGTGAGEQYF. CDR3 DNA sequence: TGCGCCAGCCGAGGGACAGGGGCCGGCGAGCAGTACTTC.

This clonotype was seen more than once but under ten times. CDR3 amino acids: CASSLDMSSYNSPLHF. The CDR3, as DNA: TGTGCCAGCAGTCTGGACATGAGCTCCTATAATTCACCCCTCCACTTT. The chain is built from TRBV6-1 and TRBJ1-6; a possible D gene is TRBD1 (5 bases). CDR1 is MNHNS, CDR2 SASEGT, per germline. With 5 bases removed from V and 0 bases from J, the gap between germline ends came to 11 bases. The CDR3 sequence is 16 residues long.

This clonotype was detected a few times. This sequence joins TRBV12-3 or TRBV12-4 and TRBJ2-1; 14 bases align to TRBD2. The CDR3 runs 16 residues. V dropped 3 bases and J dropped 8; count of bases not matched to a gene: 6. CDR3 sequence reads: CASSFSGTSGSDEQFF. The DNA of the CDR3 is TGTGCCAGCAGTTTCTCCGGGACTAGCGGGAGCGATGAGCAGTTCTTC.

This clonotype was picked up many times. The chain uses TRBV12-3 or TRBV12-4 and TRBJ1-2, with a tentative D call TRBD1 (5 bases). V shed 6 bases and J shed 0 bases, with 11 bases lying between them. The CDR3 extends over 14 amino acids. The CDR3 coding sequence is TGTGCCAGCAGCCACGTCAGGGCTAACTATGGCTACACCTTC. Protein: CASSHVRANYGYTF.

This clonotype was counted a few times. DNA for the CDR3: TGTGCCACCAGCATGTTGCGAGGGACCGGAAACACCATATATTTT. Translation gives CATSMLRGTGNTIYF. V is TRBV15 and J is TRBJ1-3, with TRBD1 as a possible D gene (5 bases). CDR3 size: 15 residues. V was shortened by 4 bases and J by 4 bases, with 14 bases between the two germline ends. Germline V gene lookup returns CDR1 LNHNV and CDR2 YYDKDF (reference sequence).

This clonotype turned up a few times. V usage is TRBV7-2 and J usage is TRBJ1-3; D is possibly TRBD1 (5 bases). The V gene's germline CDR1 is SGHTA and CDR2 FQGNSA. The V end lost 4 bases, the J end lost 4 bases, and 14 bases lay between the germline ends. There are 15 residues in the CDR3. The DNA for the CDR3 is TGTGCCAGCAGCTATGGGGGTGAACCCGGAAACACCATATATTTT. Translation: CASSYGGEPGNTIYF.

This clonotype came up a few times. The chain is built from TRBV20-1 and TRBJ2-3; TRBD2 agrees at 10 bases. Germline lookup yields CDR1 DFQATT and CDR2 SNEGSKA (reference sequence). The CDR3 is made up of 15 amino acids. V trimming: 6 bases; J trimming: 4 bases; junction bases outside the gene matches: 10. The CDR3 here is CSALKAGGPPDTQYF. The CDR3 nucleotides read TGCAGTGCCCTTAAAGCGGGAGGGCCCCCAGATACGCAGTATTTT.

This clonotype turned up a few times. This CDR3 is CASSQEPVGRETQYF. In DNA, the CDR3 is TGTGCCAGCAGCCAAGAGCCAGTTGGCCGTGAGACCCAGTACTTC. The gene calls are TRBV3-1 and TRBJ2-5; D gene unclear. This CDR3 region has 15 residues. Trimming stripped 0 bases from V and 5 bases from J, with 13 bases between. Germline V gene sequence: CDR1 LGHDT, CDR2 YNNKEL (reference sequence).

In the case of this clonotype: At one boundary the junction diverges from the germline segment, which might be a read error. The chain couples TRBV7-7 to TRBJ2-1; D may be TRBD2 (5 bases). The germline CDR1 and CDR2 sequences are SSHAT and FNYEAQ (reference sequence). The CDR3 spans 15 residues. The CDR3 nucleotides are TGTGCTAGCAGCCCAGATGGCGGGTTCTACAATGAGCAGTTCTTC. Translating gives CASSPDGGFYNEQFF.

This clonotype has only a few counts. J is TRBJ1-1 and V is TRBV12-3 or TRBV12-4; D unclear. Trimming pared 6 bases from V and 5 bases from J, leaving 10 bases between. This CDR3 spans 12 amino acids. CDR3 DNA sequence: TGTGCCAGCAGCAACACTCGTACTGAAGCTTTCTTT. Translating it yields CASSNTRTEAFF.

This chain uses TRBV6-1 with TRBJ2-3; D may be TRBD1 or TRBD2 (5 bases each). V lost 6 bases and J lost 0, with 19 bases in between. This CDR3 comprises 17 residues. The germline CDR1 and CDR2 sequences are MNHNS and SASEGT. CDR3 loop: CASSVRRQTISTDTQYF. The DNA for the CDR3 is TGTGCCAGCAGCGTACGCAGACAGACTATTAGCACAGATACGCAGTATTTT.

This clonotype was seen repeatedly, ten times or more. The gene calls are TRBV5-1 and TRBJ2-7; 8 bases are a match to TRBD1. CDR1 and CDR2 from the germline V gene are SGHRS and YFSETQ. The CDR3 is made up of 15 amino acids. V shed 4 bases and J 1 base; nucleotides not matched to a gene: 7. The CDR3 loop reads CASSQRGTGSYEQYF. CDR3 nucleotides: TGCGCCAGCAGCCAAAGGGGGACAGGATCCTACGAGCAGTACTTC.

Many counts were recorded for this clonotype. The chain is built from TRBV5-1 and TRBJ2-2; tentatively, D is TRBD1 or TRBD2 (6 bases each). Germline assignment: CDR1 SGHRS and CDR2 YFSETQ. Trimming left V 5 bases short and J 1 base short, with 15 bases between. The CDR3 sequence is 16 residues long. CDR3 in amino acids: CASRNSGGRNTGELFF. CDR3 sequence (DNA): TGCGCCAGCAGAAATTCCGGGGGCCGGAACACCGGGGAGCTGTTTTTT.

The chain joins TRBV5-4 to TRBJ2-2; the D gene is possibly TRBD2 (5 bases). The CDR3 spans 16 residues. Trimming stripped 0 bases from V and 1 base from J, with 10 bases between. Germline V gene lookup returns CDR1 SGHNT and CDR2 YYREEE (reference sequence). CDR3 region: CASSLDGSVNTGELFF. Written as DNA, the CDR3 is TGTGCCAGCAGCTTGGATGGGAGCGTGAACACCGGGGAGCTGTTTTTT.

This clonotype was recorded a few times. The chain carries TRBV11-2 and TRBJ2-5, with D perhaps TRBD2 (6 bases). Germline CDR1 reads SGHAT; CDR2 reads FQNNGV. The ends were cut back, 5 bases at V and 12 bases at J, with 16 bases in the middle. The CDR3 sequence is 12 residues long. The CDR3 bases are TGTGCCAGCAGCCGCCGAGGGACTTTTGAGTACTTC. Translation gives CASSRRGTFEYF.